This T cell receptor (beta chain) appears in the sequencing data of a study of glioma-infiltrating T cells. Regarding the study as a whole: Tissue and blood shared very few CDR3 sequences.

The CDR3 runs to 14 residues. V dropped 4 bases and J dropped 0 bases, with 13 bases sitting between them. Per the germline V gene, CDR1 is DFQATT and CDR2 is SNEGSKA (reference sequence). Notes on this clonotype: The target antigen is unknown.

The iRepertoire nested amplicon-rescue multiplex PCR amplified TCR alpha and beta CDR3s from RNA. Input was about 85-400 ng of tissue mRNA or PBMC total RNA. TCRdb analysed the multiplex PCR reads with MiXCR anew, one entry per CDR3 protein. This repertoire shows approximately 89,000 distinct CDR3 sequences, approximately 22% found once; its top ten account for about 6.7%. The sequencing sample was made of glioma tissue, nonneoplastic brain tissue, or PBMCs (not recorded which). This sequence was found in a human donor with low-grade glioma or glioblastoma, undergoing nonglioma brain surgery, or in good health (not recorded which). The gene calls are TRBV20-1 and TRBJ2-7; TRBD2 might be the D (6 bases). The CDR3 region is CSAMGGPTSYEQYF. As DNA, the CDR3 is TGCAGTGCTATGGGGGGACCAACCTCCTACGAGCAGTACTTC.